The clone carrying this T cell receptor (beta chain) was picked up many times. This sample stems from a study of regulatory T cells in long-lasting Graves disease. Documented time point: newly diagnosed GD, antithyroid drugs for less than 3 months. RNA isolated from PBMCs was used to make the TCR library. The V and J ends lost 6 bases and 0 bases respectively, with 15 bases between them. CDR1 MDHEN and CDR2 SYDVKM come from the germline V gene. This CDR3 has 17 amino acids. Libraries of TCR beta came from iRepertoire HTBI primers plus Arm-PCR of CDR3 regions. One entry per CDR3 protein results from TCRdb running MiXCR on the multiplex PCR reads. This table holds a few hundred thousand distinct CDR3 sequences, 16% found once. These same data were also listed under a study on T cells in Graves' hyperthyroidism and ophthalmopathy.

The rearrangement uses TRBV28 and TRBJ2-6, with D possibly being TRBD1 or TRBD2 (5 bases each). The sample here was peripheral blood mononuclear cells (PBMCs), taken at new diagnosis, from a patient treated with antithyroid drugs. This TCR derives from a man between 35 and 55 years old with Graves disease. The CDR3 protein is CASRRSGQISGANVLTF. CDR3 nucleotide sequence: TGTGCCAGCAGGCGGTCGGGGCAGATCTCTGGGGCCAACGTCCTGACTTTC.